This entry lists 16 T cell receptor beta chains sequenced from one sample in a study of cytomegalovirus exposure and HLA in healthy donors. PCR employed 60 Vbeta and 13 Jbeta primers. Here immunoSEQ multiplex PCR was the method, and the copy in TCRdb shows in-frame clones only, minus some. The sample has about 73,000 clones, over 70% seen once. The sequencing input was PBMCs. The receptors here all came from a man between 65 and 80 years old in good health and CMV-seronegative.

The chain joins TRBV7-2 to TRBJ2-5, with TRBD1 as a possible D gene (6 bases). The end of the DNA aligns better with TRBJ2-7, so the J call may be wrong. The CDR3 consists of 14 residues. Germline V gene sequence: CDR1 SGHTA, CDR2 FQGNSA. The CDR3 sequence: CASSSPDSYLEQYF. CDR3 DNA: TGTGCCAGCAGCTCCCCGGACAGTTACCTCGAGCAGTACTTC.

This clone occurred once. J is TRBJ2-2 and V is TRBV19, with D perhaps matching TRBD2 (6 bases). Trimming pared 0 bases from V and 7 bases from J, leaving 21 bases between. Germline values: CDR1 LNHDA, CDR2 SQIVND (reference sequence). CDR3 length equals 18 residues. CDR3 sequence reads: CASSIDLQRALKGGELFF. CDR3 sequence (DNA): TGTGCCAGTAGTATAGATCTTCAGCGGGCGCTCAAGGGCGGGGAGCTGTTTTTT.

V is TRBV18 and J is TRBJ2-5; D is ambiguous. The J call may be mistaken, given a closer DNA end match to TRBJ2-7. The CDR3 length is 15 residues. The germline CDR1 and CDR2 sequences are KGHSH and LQKENI. CDR3 amino acids: CASSPPNSYAYEQYF. The CDR3 bases are TGTGCCAGCTCACCACCGAACAGCTACGCCTACGAGCAGTACTTC.

This clone turned up a few times. The rearrangement links TRBV6-5 to TRBJ2-5; D might be TRBD1 (6 bases). Germline V gives CDR1 MNHEY, CDR2 SVGAGI. Trimming cost V 0 bases and J 13 bases, with 15 bases left between them. The CDR3 has 13 amino acids. The CDR3 region is CASSYSGGMVRYF. The CDR3 DNA reads TGTGCCAGCAGTTACTCAGGGGGTATGGTTAGGTACTTC.

The V and J genes are TRBV15 and TRBJ2-3, with D perhaps matching TRBD2 (5 bases). There are 17 residues in the CDR3. Germline loops: CDR1 LNHNV, CDR2 YYDKDF (reference sequence). Trimming removed 3 bases from V and 5 bases from J, with 21 bases in between. The CDR3 region is CATSSPVLQTIRDTQYF. The CDR3 DNA reads TGTGCCACCAGCAGCCCTGTTTTGCAGACTATTAGAGATACGCAGTATTTT.

The chain couples TRBV6-1 to TRBJ2-7; 8 nucleotides match TRBD1. Losses at the gene ends were 7 bases for V and 0 bases for J; bases not matched to a gene: 8. CDR1 MNHNS and CDR2 SASEGT come from the germline V gene. The CDR3 totals 15 residues. As DNA, the CDR3 is TGTGCCAGCACCTCCGGGACAGGCAACTCCTACGAGCAGTACTTC. Translated, it gives CASTSGTGNSYEQYF.

This clone was observed a handful of times. The CDR3 DNA reads as TGTGCCAGCAGTGAGAGCGGGAGTCCCCTCGATGAGCAGTTCTTC. Its translation: CASSESGSPLDEQFF. V usage is TRBV25-1 and J usage is TRBJ2-1; 8 bases align to TRBD2. CDR1 is MGHDK, CDR2 SYGVNS, per germline. The CDR3 consists of 15 residues. The V segment lost 3 bases and the J segment 8 bases; nucleotides outside the gene matches: 9.

This sequence joins TRBV5-8 and TRBJ2-2; maybe TRBD1 (5 bases). Germline V gives CDR1 SGHTS, CDR2 YDEGEE. The CDR3 consists of 15 residues. Trimming pared 5 bases from V and 0 bases from J, leaving 11 bases between. The CDR3 protein is CASRRQLTNTGELFF. CDR3 coding DNA: TGTGCCAGCAGAAGACAGCTTACGAACACCGGGGAGCTGTTTTTT.

This rearrangement joins TRBV6-1 to TRBJ2-5, with D possibly TRBD2 on 5 matching bases. Trimming left V 7 bases short and J 5 bases short, with 14 bases between. The CDR3 covers 13 residues. Germline lookup yields CDR1 MNHNS and CDR2 SASEGT. The CDR3 DNA sequence: TGTGCCAGCATTATACCGCCGGGGGAGACCCAGTACTTC. Translation gives CASIIPPGETQYF.

The V call is TRBV6-1, the J call TRBJ2-1; 7 bases agree with TRBD2. Germline CDR1 is MNHNS and CDR2 is SASEGT. The CDR3 is 16 amino acids. Trimming cost V 1 base and J 8 bases; bases outside gene matches: 11. The CDR3 DNA follows: TGTGCCAGCAGTGAAGGGAGGGGCGGGAGAACTGATGAGCAGTTCTTC. Protein: CASSEGRGGRTDEQFF.

V usage is TRBV5-4 and J usage is TRBJ2-1, with D possibly TRBD1 on 8 matching bases. CDR1 is SGHNT and CDR2 is YYREEE in the germline V gene (reference sequence). V lost 1 base to trimming and J lost 7 bases, with 12 bases between them. CDR3 length: 14 residues. CDR3 DNA: TGTGCCAGCAGCTTGACAGGGGGGGGGAATGAGCAGTTCTTC. This gives the protein CASSLTGGGNEQFF.

This chain connects TRBV7-2 to TRBJ1-5; weak D call: TRBD1 (6 bases). Trimming shortened V by 5 bases and J by 3 bases, and 14 bases separated the two germline ends. The CDR3 runs to 15 residues. Germline CDR1 and CDR2: SGHTA and FQGNSA. The CDR3 nucleotides are TGTGCCAGCAGCCAACAGGGCCCTCCCAATCAGCCCCAGCATTTT. Protein product: CASSQQGPPNQPQHF.

This rearrangement joins TRBV7-2 to TRBJ1-2; D possibly corresponds to TRBD1 (5 bases). The V gene's germline CDR1 is SGHTA and CDR2 FQGNSA. V lost 3 bases to trimming and J lost 6 bases, with 11 bases between them. The CDR3 length is 13 residues. CDR3 DNA sequence: TGTGCCAGCAGCTTGGGACTGTCGGATGGCTACACCTTC. It specifies CASSLGLSDGYTF.

The chain joins TRBV2 to TRBJ1-4, with D possibly being TRBD1 (6 bases). CDR1 is SNHLY and CDR2 is FYNNEI in the germline V gene. The CDR3 runs to 14 residues. Trimming stripped 4 bases from V and 4 bases from J, with 10 bases between. Here the CDR3 reads CASSGGPGNEKLFF. The CDR3 DNA reads as TGTGCCAGCAGTGGGGGGCCGGGTAATGAAAAACTGTTTTTT.

The rearrangement uses TRBV30 and TRBJ2-1, with 12 bases fitting TRBD2. J gave up 9 bases and V 5 bases, and 11 bases lay outside the gene matches. Germline V gene lookup returns CDR1 GTSNPN and CDR2 SVGIG (reference sequence). The CDR3 spans 15 residues. The CDR3, as DNA: TGTGCCTGGGTCCGTGGACTAGCGGGGATGGGTGAGCAGTTCTTC. It is translated as CAWVRGLAGMGEQFF.

The chain couples TRBV19 to TRBJ2-1, with 8 nucleotides matching TRBD2. V trimming: 4 bases; J trimming: 0 bases; junction bases outside the gene matches: 5. The CDR3 extends over 16 amino acids. Looked up from germline, CDR1 is LNHDA and CDR2 is SQIVND (reference sequence). For the CDR3, the DNA is TGTGCCAGTAGTAATCCGCGGGGGGCCTCCTACAATGAGCAGTTCTTC. Residues: CASSNPRGASYNEQFF.